This TCR beta chain was obtained from a study of OX40 agonist ivuxolimab in advanced cancers. Study findings and constraints: At 0.1 to 3.0 mg/kg, clonal expansion of CD4+ and CD8+ blood T cells had occurred by week 6.

Germline-derived CDR1 and CDR2 are MNHEY and SVGAGI. The CDR3 has 15 residues. V was shortened by 7 bases and J by 0 bases, with 10 bases between the two germline ends. Concerning this clone itself: No antigen is known for it.

The repertoire was sequenced with immunoSEQ multiplex PCR; TCRdb's copy has only in-frame clones and lacks some. This sample carries under 75,000 clones, roughly 84% of them seen once, and the ten largest clones take around 0.73%. Specimen: CD4+ or CD8+ T cells sorted from blood, collected in a trial of the OX40 agonist ivuxolimab. The clonotype originates from an adult with an advanced solid tumor such as melanoma, head and neck, liver or kidney cancer. This chain connects TRBV6-5 to TRBJ1-6; D remains unclear. CDR3: CASTKASSYNSPLHF. The CDR3 bases are TGTGCCAGCACTAAGGCAAGCTCCTATAATTCACCCCTCCACTTT.